This T cell receptor (beta chain) was profiled in a study of T cell responses to AZD1222 COVID-19 vaccine. Study-level results: With dominance at 160-218 and 743-854, vaccine-associated CD4 TCRs spanned spike. Donor demographics were predominantly white British with a female majority; clonal diversity may be underestimated.

In its sample, this clone was seen once. What it binds is not known. Some clones are missing from TCRdb's copy, which holds only in-frame ones; the method was immunoSEQ multiplex PCR. The table records 150,000 to 200,000 clones, 80% to 95% of them present only once. Germline V lookup: CDR1 SNHLY, CDR2 FYNNEI. The ends were cut back, 1 base at V and 2 bases at J, with 9 bases in the middle. This CDR3 has 15 residues. The chain uses TRBV2 and TRBJ1-5, with D unclear. This clonotype originated in an adult in good health. The material sequenced was peripheral blood, taken on day 0 of AZD1222 vaccination. In nucleotides, the CDR3 is TGTGCCAGCAGTGAAGAGTGGAAGGGCAATCAGCCCCAGCATTTT. This gives the protein CASSEEWKGNQPQHF.